This T cell receptor beta chain was sequenced for a study of cytomegalovirus exposure and HLA in healthy donors. Across the study: A prior analysis found about 110 million unique TCR beta sequences from approximately 200 million T cells. Study-wide results and limits: Sequencing likely generated an artifact that appeared as a cluster of highly shared sequence variants. TCR beta V- and J-gene trimming was later associated with a missense DCLRE1C variant. It was only CMV serostatus that was available as immune exposure information.

Both 60 Vbeta primers and 13 Jbeta primers went into the PCR. Profiled with immunoSEQ multiplex PCR; TCRdb holds only in-frame clones, not every one. The data show about 150,000 clones, about 70% seen once. The CDR3 extends over 16 amino acids. Note on this clone: Its cognate antigen is unknown.

The chain employs TRBV12-2 and TRBJ2-7; the D call TRBD1 from the table was never checked on the DNA. TRBV12-2 is a known pseudogene. This clonotype was sampled from a man aged 55 to 70 in good health and CMV-seronegative. Sequencing used PBMCs. CDR3 in DNA: TGTGCAAGTCGCTTATGCCCGGGACAGGAAAAATACGAGCAGTACTTC. This sequence encodes CASRLCPGQEKYEQYF.